The 13 T cell receptor beta chains in this list originate from one sample, sequenced in a study of metastatic and nonmetastatic thyroid tumors. No patient received treatment before thyroid surgery. TCRdb re-called the PCR reads with MiXCR. The sample includes 6,600 or so clones, 25% to 30% of them seen just once. Sample: adjacent normal tissue. The receptors originated from a female donor with papillary thyroid cancer or a benign thyroid nodule (not recorded which). Some clones in this sample may be carry-over from other donors' samples.

Sample share makes this clone large. The chain employs TRBV12-3 or TRBV12-4 and TRBJ1-2; D is undetermined. The CDR3 is made up of 12 amino acids. Trimming removed 1 base from V and 9 bases from J, with 9 bases in between. The CDR3 sequence is CASSLDSRSYTF. The DNA of the CDR3 is TGTGCCAGCAGTTTAGACAGTAGGAGCTACACCTTC.

This clone was counted a few times. This rearrangement joins TRBV19 to TRBJ1-1, with unresolved D. Germline values: CDR1 LNHDA, CDR2 SQIVND (reference sequence). V was cut by 7 bases and J by 6 bases, with 15 bases left in between. This CDR3 is built from 13 residues. For the CDR3, the DNA is TGTGCCAGTAAAATAAGGGCAGGAGCTGAAGCTTTCTTT. Protein: CASKIRAGAEAFF. The whole variable domain, filled in from reference TRBV19 and TRBJ1-1, reads DGGITQSPKYLFRKEGQNVTLSCEQNLNHDAMYWYRQDPGQGLRLIYYSQIVNDFQKGDIAEGYSVSREKKESFPLTVTSAQKNPTAFYLCASKIRAGAEAFFGQGTRLTVV.

The table lists this clone with a count of one. The chain carries TRBV20-1 and TRBJ2-4, with TRBD1 identical over 7 bases. CDR1 is DFQATT, CDR2 SNEGSKA, per germline (reference sequence). The CDR3 spans 15 residues. The V segment lost 6 bases and the J segment 8 bases; nucleotides outside the gene matches: 16. The CDR3 protein is CSASVSSRQGDIQYF. As DNA, the CDR3 is TGCAGTGCCTCGGTTAGTAGCCGGCAGGGGGACATTCAGTACTTC.

Judged by abundance, this clone is medium-sized (0.01 to 0.1%). This chain uses TRBV20-1 with TRBJ1-2, with 7 nucleotides matching TRBD1. The CDR3 loop spans 12 amino acids. Trimming took 5 bases from V and 3 from J; bases not matched to a gene: 3. Germline CDR1 reads DFQATT; CDR2 reads SNEGSKA (reference sequence). CDR3 sequence reads: CSAPQGDYGYTF. The CDR3, as DNA: TGCAGTGCTCCCCAGGGGGACTATGGCTACACCTTC.

Many counts were recorded for this clone. The chain combines TRBV5-5 with TRBJ1-1, with TRBD1 identical over 7 bases. The CDR3 contains 14 residues. The germline CDR1 and CDR2 sequences are SGHKS and YYEKEE (reference sequence). Trimming cost V 2 bases and J 3 bases; bases outside gene matches: 4. The CDR3 protein is CASSFQGGYTEAFF. CDR3 sequence (DNA): TGTGCCAGCAGCTTCCAGGGGGGCTACACTGAAGCTTTCTTT.

V gene TRBV24-1 combines with J gene TRBJ2-1; the match to TRBD2 covers 9 bases. This CDR3 is built from 17 residues. In germline, CDR1 is KGHDR, CDR2 SFDVKD. Trimming cost V 3 bases and J 10 bases; bases outside gene matches: 15. CDR3 in DNA: TGTGCCACCAGTGATGTTAGAGTTAGCGGGAGTTCGGAGGAGCAGTTCTTC. Translating gives CATSDVRVSGSSEEQFF.

The chain carries TRBV20-1 and TRBJ2-7; the match to TRBD1 covers 7 bases. Germline V gene lookup returns CDR1 DFQATT and CDR2 SNEGSKA (reference sequence). This CDR3 is built from 14 residues. V lost 3 bases, J lost 0 bases, and 5 bases stayed unmatched. DNA of the CDR3: TGCAGTGCTAGGACGGGACAGAGCTCCTACGAGCAGTACGTC. Translation gives CSARTGQSSYEQYV.

This clone is medium-sized by share. This chain links TRBV4-1 with TRBJ1-1; D call uncertain. V lost 0 bases and J 0 bases, leaving 5 bases between the germline ends. Germline lookup yields CDR1 MGHRA and CDR2 YSYEKL. The CDR3 extends over 14 amino acids. CDR3 DNA: TGCGCCAGCAGCCAAGAACACATGAACACTGAAGCTTTCTTT. It is translated as CASSQEHMNTEAFF.

By proportion, this clone is medium-sized. The chain carries TRBV20-1 and TRBJ2-7, with 7 bases matching TRBD1. V lost 6 bases, J lost 4 bases, and 6 bases stayed unmatched. This CDR3 has 12 residues. The germline V gene has CDR1 DFQATT and CDR2 SNEGSKA (reference sequence). CDR3: CSARKQGYEQYF. The CDR3 DNA reads as TGCAGTGCAAGAAAACAGGGGTACGAGCAGTACTTC.

As regards this clone: One junction end does not reproduce the germline sequence, and a read error may be involved. This chain links TRBV20-1 with TRBJ1-5; D is possibly TRBD1 (6 bases). The germline CDR1 and CDR2 sequences are DFQATT and SNEGSKA (reference sequence). CDR3 length: 11 residues. CDR3 nucleotide sequence: TGCAGTGATAGAGAAGGGGGGCACCAGCATTTT. As protein: CSDREGGHQHF.

This rearrangement joins TRBV28 to TRBJ2-7; TRBD2 aligns across 10 bases. Germline trimming cut 6 bases from V and 2 bases from J; bases unmatched to any gene: 4. The germline CDR1 and CDR2 sequences are MDHEN and SYDVKM. The length of the CDR3 is 14 residues. CDR3 DNA: TGTGCCAGCAGAGAAGCGGGAGGGCCCTACGAGCAGTACTTC. Translating it yields CASREAGGPYEQYF.

This clone has just a few counts. The chain couples TRBV6-1 to TRBJ2-7; D not certain. Germline V gene lookup returns CDR1 MNHNS and CDR2 SASEGT. Trimming pared 7 bases from V and 0 bases from J, leaving 10 bases between. This CDR3 spans 13 amino acids. CDR3 protein: CASTSGSSYEQYF. DNA of the CDR3: TGTGCCAGCACCTCCGGCAGCTCCTACGAGCAGTACTTC.

The chain is built from TRBV19 and TRBJ2-1; 8 positions agree with TRBD2. The V gene's germline CDR1 is LNHDA and CDR2 SQIVND (reference sequence). The CDR3 sequence is 13 residues long. The V gene end was trimmed by 5 bases and the J gene end by 10 bases; junction bases not matched to a gene: 7. The CDR3 DNA follows: TGTGCCAGTAGTTTAGCGGGATTCAACGAGCAGTTCTTC. This codes for CASSLAGFNEQFF.